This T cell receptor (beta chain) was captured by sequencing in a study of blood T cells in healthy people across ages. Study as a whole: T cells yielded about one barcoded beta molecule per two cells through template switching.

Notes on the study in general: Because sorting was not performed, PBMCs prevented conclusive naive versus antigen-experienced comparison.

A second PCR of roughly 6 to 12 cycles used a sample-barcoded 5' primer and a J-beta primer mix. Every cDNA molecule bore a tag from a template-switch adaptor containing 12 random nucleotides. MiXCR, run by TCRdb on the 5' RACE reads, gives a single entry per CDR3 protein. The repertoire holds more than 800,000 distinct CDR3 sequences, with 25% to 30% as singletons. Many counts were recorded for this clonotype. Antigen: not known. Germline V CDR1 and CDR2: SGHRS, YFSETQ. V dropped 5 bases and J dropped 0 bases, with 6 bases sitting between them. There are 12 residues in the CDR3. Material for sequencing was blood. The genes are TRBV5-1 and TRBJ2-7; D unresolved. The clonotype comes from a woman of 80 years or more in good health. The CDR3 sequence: CASRSNSYEQYF. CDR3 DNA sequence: TGCGCCAGCAGGTCCAACTCCTACGAGCAGTACTTC.